The clone carrying this T cell receptor beta chain appeared a few times. This sample stems from a study of identical twins. TCRdb reanalysed the 5' RACE reads using MiXCR and keeps one entry per CDR3 protein. The data contain under 300,000 distinct CDR3 sequences, more than 9.5% of them seen just once; the ten biggest clones take up 3.5% to 5%. The CDR3 totals 14 residues. The V and J ends lost 5 bases and 3 bases respectively, with 14 bases between them. CDR1 SGHVS and CDR2 FNYEAQ come from the germline V gene. These data are also associated with another study on yellow fever vaccine responses in identical twins.

The source of this sequence is a woman aged 18 to 35 in good health. Sequenced: memory (CD45RO+) T cells sorted from blood. J is TRBJ2-7 and V is TRBV7-6; possibly TRBD1 or TRBD2 for D (5 bases each). The DNA of the CDR3 is TGTGCCAGCAGCGGAACCGGGACGTACTACGAGCAGTACTTC. This translates into CASSGTGTYYEQYF.